The 13 T cell receptor beta chains listed next were all sequenced from one sample in a study of T-cell reconstitution after alpha-beta-depleted transplantation in children. Unique molecular identifiers were incorporated when the TCRbeta library was constructed. TCRdb reanalysed the PCR reads using MiXCR and keeps one entry per CDR3 protein. The sample lists approximately 400,000 distinct CDR3 sequences; 11% were seen once. The specimen comprised PBMCs from the stem cell graft donor, sampled from the stem cell graft. These receptor sequences come from a human donor who donated a stem cell graft to a child with acute myeloid leukemia.

This clonotype was counted at least ten times. The genes are TRBV7-9 and TRBJ2-5; 10 positions match TRBD2. Unmatched junction bases numbered 4, after V lost 6 bases and J lost 3 bases. The germline CDR1 and CDR2 sequences are SEHNR and FQNEAQ (reference sequence). The CDR3 is 14 residues long. CDR3 in amino acids: CASRPGTSEETQYF. CDR3 DNA: TGTGCCAGCAGGCCCGGGACTAGCGAAGAGACCCAGTACTTC.

The J gene is TRBJ2-2, the V gene TRBV12-3 or TRBV12-4; D unclear. The V and J ends lost 5 bases and 6 bases respectively, with 7 bases between them. CDR3 length equals 12 residues. As DNA, the CDR3 is TGTGCCAGCAGTCCCCATGCCGGGGAGCTGTTTTTT. As protein: CASSPHAGELFF.

The sample holds many counts of this clonotype. The gene calls are TRBV2 and TRBJ1-4, with TRBD1 identical over 7 bases. Germline V gene data show CDR1 as SNHLY and CDR2 as FYNNEI. CDR3 length: 14 amino acids. V lost 5 bases to trimming and J lost 8 bases; unmatched junction nucleotides: 8. As DNA, the CDR3 is TGTGCCAGCAGTCCTGACAGGGCTCGCGAAAAACTGTTTTTT. The encoded protein is CASSPDRAREKLFF.

This clonotype has more than one count but fewer than ten. This chain uses TRBV20-1 with TRBJ1-4; 8 bases line up with TRBD1. The CDR3 is 12 residues long. Germline loops: CDR1 DFQATT, CDR2 SNEGSKA (reference sequence). The ends lost 0 bases at V and 15 bases at J; junction bases unmatched: 6. CDR3 protein: CSAREGTGHMFF. In DNA, the CDR3 is TGCAGTGCTAGAGAGGGGACAGGTCACATGTTTTTT.

There are a few counts of this clonotype. This sequence joins TRBV20-1 and TRBJ2-7; D is ambiguous. The CDR3 is 13 residues long. With 3 bases removed from V and 6 bases from J, the gap between germline ends came to 15 bases. Germline CDR1 is DFQATT and CDR2 is SNEGSKA (reference sequence). Written as DNA, the CDR3 is TGCAGTGCTAGTTACCAGCAGTCGGGCGAGCAGTACTTC. As protein: CSASYQQSGEQYF.

This clonotype was counted only a few times. The chain uses TRBV3-1 and TRBJ2-3; 7 bases fit TRBD2. With V trimmed by 4 bases and J by 2 bases, 15 bases remained unmatched. The CDR3 runs 18 residues. Germline CDR1 is LGHDT and CDR2 is YNNKEL (reference sequence). The CDR3 here is CASSPRGGGAGDTDTQYF. In DNA form, the CDR3 reads TGTGCCAGCAGCCCCCGAGGTGGAGGTGCGGGGGACACAGATACGCAGTATTTT.

This clonotype was counted only a few times. The chain couples TRBV20-1 to TRBJ2-5, with D hard to call. Germline CDR1 is DFQATT and CDR2 is SNEGSKA (reference sequence). V lost 3 bases and J lost 5, with 13 bases in between. This CDR3 region has 13 residues. The CDR3 sequence is CSASVRWMETQYF. CDR3 DNA: TGCAGTGCTAGTGTCAGGTGGATGGAGACCCAGTACTTC.

This clonotype showed up just a few times. The J gene is TRBJ2-1, the V gene TRBV4-1, with D possibly TRBD1 on 6 matching bases. Germline-derived CDR1 and CDR2 are MGHRA and YSYEKL. Trimming shortened V by 0 bases and J by 9 bases, and 12 bases separated the two germline ends. The CDR3 loop spans 14 amino acids. CDR3 nucleotides: TGCGCCAGCAGCCAAGAATCAGGGGCGGGTGAGCAGTTCTTC. Its translation is CASSQESGAGEQFF.

The J gene is TRBJ2-1, the V gene TRBV12-3 or TRBV12-4; 9 positions agree with TRBD2. The CDR3 contains 14 residues. Trimming removed 3 bases from V and 7 bases from J; junction bases left unmatched: 4. The CDR3 coding sequence is TGTGCCAGCAGTTTCGAGCGGGAGGTTAATGAGCAGTTCTTC. Amino acid sequence: CASSFEREVNEQFF.

The chain has TRBV7-9 and TRBJ2-2, with D unresolved. V was pared by 10 bases and J by 4 bases, with 16 bases between. The germline CDR1 and CDR2 sequences are SEHNR and FQNEAQ (reference sequence). The CDR3 spans 14 residues. The CDR3 loop reads CAIRLQIGTGELFF. The CDR3 DNA is TGTGCCATTCGACTCCAAATCGGCACCGGGGAGCTGTTTTTT.

A remark on this clonotype: A junction end diverges from the germline sequence, so it may reflect a read error. The CDR3 bases are TGTGCCAACAGCCGATTCTTGAACACTGAAGCTTTCTTT. Translation gives CANSRFLNTEAFF. This sequence joins TRBV4-2 and TRBJ1-1, with D hard to call. This CDR3 is 13 amino acids long. Germline V gene lookup returns CDR1 LGHNA and CDR2 YNFKEQ.

This clonotype was counted only a few times. The V and J genes are TRBV5-1 and TRBJ2-2, with a tentative D call TRBD1 (6 bases). V was pared by 0 bases and J by 5 bases, with 11 bases between. The CDR3 runs 15 residues. In germline, CDR1 is SGHRS, CDR2 YFSETQ. CDR3 in amino acids: CASSLVTGGTGELFF. DNA of the CDR3: TGCGCCAGCAGCTTGGTGACAGGCGGGACCGGGGAGCTGTTTTTT.

This chain links TRBV20-1 with TRBJ2-7, with TRBD1 identical over 10 bases. The CDR3 has 12 residues. The germline CDR1 and CDR2 sequences are DFQATT and SNEGSKA (reference sequence). Written as DNA, the CDR3 is TGCAGCGTGAGGGACAGGGGCCACGAGCAGTACGTC. Translation gives CSVRDRGHEQYV.